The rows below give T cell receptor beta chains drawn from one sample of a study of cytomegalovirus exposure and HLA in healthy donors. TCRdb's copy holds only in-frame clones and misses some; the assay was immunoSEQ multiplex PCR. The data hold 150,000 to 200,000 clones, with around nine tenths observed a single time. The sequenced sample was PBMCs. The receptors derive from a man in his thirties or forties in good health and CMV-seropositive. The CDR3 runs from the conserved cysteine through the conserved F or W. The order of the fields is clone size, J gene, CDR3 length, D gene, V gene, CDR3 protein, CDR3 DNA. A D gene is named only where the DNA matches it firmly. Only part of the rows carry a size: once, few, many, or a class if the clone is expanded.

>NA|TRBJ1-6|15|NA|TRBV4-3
CASSQGEVGNSPLHF
TGCGCCAGCAGCCAAGGGGAGGTGGGTAATTCACCCCTCCACTTT
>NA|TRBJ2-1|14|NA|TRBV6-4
CASSDGSSYNEQFF
TGTGCCAGCAGTGACGGAAGCTCCTACAATGAGCAGTTCTTC
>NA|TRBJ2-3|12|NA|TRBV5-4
CASSLDTDTQYF
TGTGCCAGCAGCTTAGACACAGATACGCAGTATTTT
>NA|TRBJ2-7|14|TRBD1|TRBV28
CASSSTGGLYEQYF
TGTGCCAGCAGTTCCACAGGGGGCCTATACGAGCAGTACTTC
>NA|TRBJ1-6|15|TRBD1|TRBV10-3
CAIRTTGDPNSPLHF
TGTGCCATCAGGACGACAGGGGATCCTAATTCACCCCTCCACTTT
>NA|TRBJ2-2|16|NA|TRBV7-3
CASSLNPGLNTGELFF
TGTGCCAGCAGCTTAAATCCAGGGCTGAACACCGGGGAGCTGTTTTTT
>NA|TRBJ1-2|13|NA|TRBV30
CAWNILPGEGYTF
TGTGCCTGGAACATTTTACCAGGGGAAGGCTACACCTTC
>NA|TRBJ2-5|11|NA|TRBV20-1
CSAWVLETQYF
TGCAGTGCTTGGGTCTTGGAGACCCAGTACTTC
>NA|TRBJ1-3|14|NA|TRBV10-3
CAIGRGNSGNTIYF
TGTGCCATCGGCAGAGGGAACTCTGGAAACACCATATATTTT
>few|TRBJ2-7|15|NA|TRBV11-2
CASSLLEGAPYEQYF
TGTGCCAGCAGCCTTTTGGAGGGAGCGCCGTACGAGCAGTACTTC